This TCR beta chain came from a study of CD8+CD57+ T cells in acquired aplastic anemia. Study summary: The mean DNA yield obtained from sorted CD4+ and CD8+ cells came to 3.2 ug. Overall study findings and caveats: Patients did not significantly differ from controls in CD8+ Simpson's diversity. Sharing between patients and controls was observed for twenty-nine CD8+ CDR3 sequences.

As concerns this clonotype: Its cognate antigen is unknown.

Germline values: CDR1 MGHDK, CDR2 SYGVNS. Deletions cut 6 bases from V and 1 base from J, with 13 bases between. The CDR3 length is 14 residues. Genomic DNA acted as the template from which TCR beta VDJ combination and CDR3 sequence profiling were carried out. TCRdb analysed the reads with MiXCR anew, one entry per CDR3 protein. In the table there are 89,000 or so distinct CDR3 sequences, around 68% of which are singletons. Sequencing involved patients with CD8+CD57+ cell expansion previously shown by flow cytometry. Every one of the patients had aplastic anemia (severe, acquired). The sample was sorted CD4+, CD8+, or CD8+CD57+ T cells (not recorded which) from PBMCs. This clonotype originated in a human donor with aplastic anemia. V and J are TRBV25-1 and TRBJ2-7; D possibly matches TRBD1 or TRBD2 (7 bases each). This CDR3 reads CASSFQGGSYEQYF. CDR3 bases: TGTGCCAGCAGCTTCCAGGGGGGGTCCTACGAGCAGTACTTC.